These T cell receptor beta chains were read from a single sample in a study of T cell repertoires in cytomegalovirus infection. TCRdb reprocessed the reads via MiXCR and lists one record per CDR3 protein. This sample yields roughly 180,000 distinct CDR3 sequences, of which 28% are seen a single time; 31% belongs to the top ten. The specimen sequenced was PBMCs. Receptor source: a human donor in good health (CMV status not recorded). Some clones in this sample may be carry-over from other donors' samples. Both conserved end residues are part of each CDR3. The order of the fields is clone size, V gene, J gene, D gene, CDR3 DNA, CDR3 protein. The D gene is left open where the match is weak. Only part of the rows carry a size: once, few, many, or a class if the clone is expanded.

>-|TRBV6-6|TRBJ1-5|-
TGTGCCAGCGAAGACCCTAATCAGCCCCAGCATTTT
CASEDPNQPQHF
>-|TRBV10-3|TRBJ2-3|-
TGTGCCATAACTGCCAATGGTGGAGATACGCAGTATTTT
CAITANGGDTQYF
>many|TRBV7-9|TRBJ2-1|-
TGTGCCAGCAGCCCGGTTGGGTCCCCGCACAATGAGCAGTTCTTC
CASSPVGSPHNEQFF
>-|TRBV7-2|TRBJ1-2|-
TGTGCCAGCAGCTCCTCCGCCCGGAGTGGCTACACCTTC
CASSSSARSGYTF
>few|TRBV7-6|TRBJ2-5|TRBD2
TGTGCCAGCAGCTTAAGAACTAGCGGTATACAAGAGACCCAGTACTTC
CASSLRTSGIQETQYF
>many|TRBV12-3/TRBV12-4|TRBJ1-1|-
TGTGCCAGCAGTCCCCGACAGCGGGTCGGGACTGAAGCTTTCTTT
CASSPRQRVGTEAFF
>-|TRBV19|TRBJ1-2|TRBD1
TGTGCCACCGATTCCCGGGACAGAGCTGACGATGGCTACACCTTC
CATDSRDRADDGYTF
>-|TRBV29-1|TRBJ2-5|TRBD2
TGCAGCGTCGGGGGGGGCTATGAGTACTTC
CSVGGGYEYF
>many|TRBV7-2|TRBJ2-3|-
TGTGCCAGCAGCTTAGTGGGGTCAGATACGCAGTATTTT
CASSLVGSDTQYF
>-|TRBV6-2/TRBV6-3|TRBJ1-5|TRBD1
TGTGCCAGCAGAAATCCCTCCGGGACAGGGTTTTTGGAGCCCCAGCATTTT
CASRNPSGTGFLEPQHF
>-|TRBV6-2/TRBV6-3|TRBJ2-7|-
TGTGCCAGCAGTTACTCGAGGGTGAGCTCCTACGAGCAGTACTTC
CASSYSRVSSYEQYF
>-|TRBV14|TRBJ2-7|-
TGTGCCAGCAGCCAAGGACGGTTTTACGAGCAGTACTTC
CASSQGRFYEQYF
>many|TRBV7-2|TRBJ1-1|-
TGTGCCAGCAGCTTAGACTCCTCTGAAGCTTTCTTT
CASSLDSSEAFF
>many|TRBV7-6|TRBJ2-3|-
TGTGCCAGCAGCCCGGCTTGGGGGGCGTCCTTGGATACGCAGTATTTT
CASSPAWGASLDTQYF
>few|TRBV5-1|TRBJ1-6|-
TGCGCCAGCAGCTTGGAAGATAATTCACCCCTCCACTTT
CASSLEDNSPLHF
>few|TRBV12-3/TRBV12-4|TRBJ1-2|-
TGTGCCAGCAGTTTAGCGCACAGACTCCGCGGCTACACCTTC
CASSLAHRLRGYTF
>-|TRBV19|TRBJ2-1|-
TGTGCCAGTAGTATGGCGGCGGCCGAAACCTACAATGAGCAGTTCTTC
CASSMAAAETYNEQFF
>few|TRBV19|TRBJ1-2|-
TGTGCCAGTAGCTCCCGGTGGGACTATGGCTACACCTTC
CASSSRWDYGYTF
>-|TRBV5-4|TRBJ2-5|TRBD2
TGTGCCAGCAGCTCTGGGGGAAATAGCGGGGGGGATAAAGAGACCCAGTACTTC
CASSSGGNSGGDKETQYF
>few|TRBV20-1|TRBJ1-5|TRBD1
TGCAGTGCTAGAGACGACGCAGGGGGCGGTGGACAGCCCCAGCATTTT
CSARDDAGGGGQPQHF
>-|TRBV6-5|TRBJ1-2|-
TGTGCCAGCAGTTACTCGGAGGGGGTTCACTATGGCTACACCTTC
CASSYSEGVHYGYTF
>few|TRBV2|TRBJ1-2|-
TGTGCCAGCAGTGATGTACAGATCTATGGCTACACCTTC
CASSDVQIYGYTF
>many|TRBV7-9|TRBJ2-5|TRBD1
TGTGCCAGCAGCTCCCAGGGGGCCCAAGAGACCCAGTACTTC
CASSSQGAQETQYF
>-|TRBV12-3/TRBV12-4|TRBJ2-1|-
TGTGCCAGCAGTACCCTCTTCAGGGGAAGCTCCTACAATGAGCAGTTCTTC
CASSTLFRGSSYNEQFF
>few|TRBV24-1|TRBJ2-1|-
TGTGCCACCAGTGACTCGTTGGACGGGACTTACAATGAGCAGTTCTTC
CATSDSLDGTYNEQFF
>many|TRBV5-1|TRBJ1-1|TRBD1
TGCGCCAGCAGCTTGGACAGGGGGATTGAAGCTTTCTTT
CASSLDRGIEAFF
>-|TRBV6-5|TRBJ1-3|-
TGTGCCGGCCCGGCTTCTTATAGAAACACCATATATTTT
CAGPASYRNTIYF
>-|TRBV7-2|TRBJ2-2|-
TGTGCCAGCAGCTTAGGAAGCGGGGAGCTGTTTTTT
CASSLGSGELFF
>-|TRBV20-1|TRBJ1-1|-
TGCAGTGCTAGGTTCAGAGATGAAGCTTTCTTT
CSARFRDEAFF
>-|TRBV15|TRBJ1-5|-
TGTGCCACCAGCATTTGGGGGGCCTATCAGCCCCAGCATTTT
CATSIWGAYQPQHF
>few|TRBV7-4|TRBJ2-2|-
TGTGCCAGCAGCCGGCCGGTAGGCACCGGGGAGCTGTTTTTT
CASSRPVGTGELFF
>few|TRBV18|TRBJ1-1|-
TGTGCCAGCTCACCAATTCCCCCGATCGGGAACACTGAAGCTTTCTTT
CASSPIPPIGNTEAFF
>-|TRBV6-5|TRBJ2-7|TRBD1
TGTGCCAGCAGCCCTAGACAGGGGGCCTACGAGCAGTACTTC
CASSPRQGAYEQYF
>-|TRBV7-2|TRBJ2-6|-
TGTGCCAGCAGCTTAGATCGCTCTGGGGCCAACGTCCTGACTTTC
CASSLDRSGANVLTF
>many|TRBV7-2|TRBJ2-1|-
TGTGCCAGCAGTTCCGGGGGGACAGGCTCTAATGAGCAGTTCTTC
CASSSGGTGSNEQFF
>-|TRBV2|TRBJ1-1|-
TGTGCCAGCAGTCCTTGGACGGACATGAACACTGAAGCTTTCTTT
CASSPWTDMNTEAFF
>many|TRBV12-3/TRBV12-4|TRBJ2-7|-
TGTGCCAGCAGCTGGGCCACACGAAGATTGGACGAGCAGTACTTC
CASSWATRRLDEQYF
>few|TRBV5-1|TRBJ2-7|TRBD2
TGCGCCAGCAGCTTGGTAGCGGGGATCGACTACGAGCAGTACTTC
CASSLVAGIDYEQYF
>-|TRBV9|TRBJ2-7|TRBD1
TGTGCCAGCAGCGGTCCGGGACAGGCCTACGAGCAGTACTTC
CASSGPGQAYEQYF
>few|TRBV5-1|TRBJ2-4|TRBD1
TGCGCCAGCAGCTTGGGACAGGGCAGCTACCGACTAGCCAAAAACATTCAGTACTTC
CASSLGQGSYRLAKNIQYF
>-|TRBV7-9|TRBJ2-5|-
TGTGCCAGCAGCCGCCCAGGGGGGCGTCTGGAGACCCAGTACTTC
CASSRPGGRLETQYF
>-|TRBV18|TRBJ2-5|TRBD2
TGTGCCAGCTCACCGCGTGGACTAGCGGAGACCCAGTACTTC
CASSPRGLAETQYF
>few|TRBV19|TRBJ1-5|-
TGTGCCAGTAGTATCCTCCGGGATTCCAATCAGCCCCAGCATTTT
CASSILRDSNQPQHF
>-|TRBV4-3|TRBJ1-1|-
TGCGCCAGCAGCCAAGGTAAATTCACTGAAGCTTTCTTT
CASSQGKFTEAFF
>few|TRBV6-5|TRBJ2-7|TRBD1
TGTGCCAGCAGACTCGGGACAGTCCCCCTGGGCGAGCAGTACTTC
CASRLGTVPLGEQYF
>-|TRBV19|TRBJ2-6|-
TGTGCCAGTAGTACCGCTAGTAGTGGGGCCAACGTCCTGACTTTC
CASSTASSGANVLTF
>few|TRBV20-1|TRBJ2-1|-
TGCAGTGCAGGAAGGGCTGACAGTTCTGGGGATGAGCAGTTCTTC
CSAGRADSSGDEQFF
>-|TRBV5-6|TRBJ1-2|TRBD1
TGTGCCAGCAGCCGACTGGACAGGAACTATGGCTACACCTTC
CASSRLDRNYGYTF